Following are 10 T cell receptor beta chains from one sample sequenced in a study of T cells expressing NK-cell markers. Following a re-call of the 5' RACE reads, TCRdb has one entry per CDR3 protein and lacks DNA. This sample lists about 460,000 distinct CDR3 sequences; its ten largest clones have roughly 1.4%. The material sequenced was blood T cells: a sorted CD56 or NKG2C T cell subset, CD4+ or CD8+ T cells, or bulk PBMC T cells (not recorded which). These receptors came from a woman between 50 and 59 years old in good health.

The J gene is TRBJ2-3, the V gene TRBV27; TCRdb returns TRBD2, unconfirmable since there is no DNA. This CDR3 region has 14 residues. The germline CDR1 and CDR2 sequences are MNHEY and SMNVEV (reference sequence). CDR3 loop: CASKRESSTDTQYF.

The chain has TRBV5-1 and TRBJ1-1; the D call of TRBD1 rests on TCRdb alone, since no DNA is present to check it. The CDR3 is 15 amino acids. Germline V lookup: CDR1 SGHRS, CDR2 YFSETQ. CDR3 loop: CASSPPFGQSTEAFF.

The chain combines TRBV29-1 with TRBJ2-3. The V gene's germline CDR1 is SQVTM and CDR2 ANQGSEA. The CDR3 length is 12 residues. CDR3 sequence: CSVVQNTDTQYF.

The chain joins TRBV12-3 or TRBV12-4 to TRBJ2-1; the D call from TCRdb, TRBD2, cannot be confirmed without DNA. The CDR3 length is 15 residues. The CDR3 here is CASSSRVAGDGEQFF.

V is TRBV29-1 and J is TRBJ2-1; TCRdb calls TRBD1, which cannot be checked without DNA. The V gene's germline CDR1 is SQVTM and CDR2 ANQGSEA. This CDR3 is 13 amino acids long. Here the CDR3 reads CSVGKGAWDEQFF.

The chain uses TRBV25-1 and TRBJ2-1; no DNA is available, so the TRBD1 call from TCRdb remains unchecked. CDR1 is MGHDK, CDR2 SYGVNS, per germline. CDR3 length equals 15 residues. The CDR3 here is CASYPGGSSYNEQFF.

The rearrangement joins TRBV29-1 to TRBJ1-1; as DNA is missing, the TRBD1 call by TCRdb cannot be tested. Per the germline V gene, CDR1 is SQVTM and CDR2 is ANQGSEA. The CDR3 covers 12 residues. This chain's CDR3 is CSVTPTYTEAFF.

The V and J genes are TRBV24-1 and TRBJ2-1; the D call of TRBD1 rests on TCRdb alone, since no DNA is present to check it. Per the germline V gene, CDR1 is KGHDR and CDR2 is SFDVKD. The CDR3 is 17 amino acids. CDR3 in amino acids: CATSQPRTGFLVQEQFF.

CDR3 residues: CASSQGGAGGTWNEQFF. The J gene is TRBJ2-1, the V gene TRBV11-1; the D call from TCRdb, TRBD2, cannot be confirmed without DNA. CDR1 and CDR2 (germline): SGHAT, FQDESV (reference sequence). The CDR3 length is 17 residues.

The chain is built from TRBV7-9 and TRBJ2-1; TCRdb's D call of TRBD2 is untestable without DNA. Per germline, CDR1 SEHNR and CDR2 FQNEAQ (reference sequence). The CDR3 consists of 14 residues. CDR3 amino acids: CASSPLDWQNEQFF. Drawing the rest from reference TRBV7-9 and TRBJ2-1, the complete variable domain is DTGVSQNPRHKITKRGQNVTFRCDPISEHNRLYWYRQTLGQGPEFLTYFQNEAQLEKSRLLSDRFSAERPKGSFSTLEIQRTEQGDSAMYLCASSPLDWQNEQFFGPGTRLTVL.